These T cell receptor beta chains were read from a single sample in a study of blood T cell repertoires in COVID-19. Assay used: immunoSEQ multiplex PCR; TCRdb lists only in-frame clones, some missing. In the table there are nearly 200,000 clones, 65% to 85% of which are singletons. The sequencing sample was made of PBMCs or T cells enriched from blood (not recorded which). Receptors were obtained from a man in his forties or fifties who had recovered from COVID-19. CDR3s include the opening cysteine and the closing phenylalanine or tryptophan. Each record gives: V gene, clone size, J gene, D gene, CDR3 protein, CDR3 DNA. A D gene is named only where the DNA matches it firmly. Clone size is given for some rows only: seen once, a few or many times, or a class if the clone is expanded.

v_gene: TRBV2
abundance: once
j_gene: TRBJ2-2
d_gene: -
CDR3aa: CASWDYTGELFF
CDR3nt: TGTGCCAGCTGGGACTACACCGGGGAGCTGTTTTTT

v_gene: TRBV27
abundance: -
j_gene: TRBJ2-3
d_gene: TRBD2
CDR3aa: CASSLRALAGGTNTQYF
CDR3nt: TGTGCCAGCAGCCTTAGGGCTCTAGCGGGGGGGACCAATACGCAGTATTTT

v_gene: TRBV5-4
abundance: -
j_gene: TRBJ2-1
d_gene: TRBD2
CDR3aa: CASSLGSSGSNNEQFF
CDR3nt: TGTGCCAGCAGCTTGGGGTCTAGCGGGTCGAACAATGAGCAGTTCTTC

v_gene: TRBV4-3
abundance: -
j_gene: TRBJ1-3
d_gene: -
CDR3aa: CASSQDGVGIGNTIYF
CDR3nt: TGCGCCAGCAGCCAAGATGGGGTCGGGATCGGAAACACCATATATTTT

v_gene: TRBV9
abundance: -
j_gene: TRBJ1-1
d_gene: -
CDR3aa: CASSVGAGANTEAFF
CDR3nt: TGTGCCAGCAGCGTAGGCGCAGGGGCGAACACTGAAGCTTTCTTT

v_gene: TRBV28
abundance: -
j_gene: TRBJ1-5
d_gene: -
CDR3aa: CASSPDRLGDNQPQHF
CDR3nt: TGTGCCAGCAGTCCAGACAGACTAGGGGACAATCAGCCCCAGCATTTT

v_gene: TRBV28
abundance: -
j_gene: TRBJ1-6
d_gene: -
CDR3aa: CASSRTATYNSPLHF
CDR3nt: TGTGCCAGCAGCCGGACTGCAACTTATAATTCACCCCTCCACTTT

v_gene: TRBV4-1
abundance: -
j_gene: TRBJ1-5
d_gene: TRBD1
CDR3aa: CASSQLTGSQPQHF
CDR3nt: TGCGCCAGCAGCCAATTGACAGGGTCTCAGCCCCAGCATTTT

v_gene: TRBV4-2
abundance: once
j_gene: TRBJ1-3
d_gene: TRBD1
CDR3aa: CASSQDRTGAGNTIYF
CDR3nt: TGTGCCAGCAGCCAAGATCGGACAGGGGCTGGAAACACCATATATTTT

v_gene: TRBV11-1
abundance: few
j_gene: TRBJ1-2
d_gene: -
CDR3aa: CASSLDGGVNYGYTF
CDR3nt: TGTGCCAGCAGCTTAGACGGTGGTGTTAACTATGGCTACACCTTC

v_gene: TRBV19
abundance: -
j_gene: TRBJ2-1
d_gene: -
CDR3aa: CASSIGDGEQFF
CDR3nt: TGTGCCAGTAGTATAGGCGACGGGGAGCAGTTCTTC

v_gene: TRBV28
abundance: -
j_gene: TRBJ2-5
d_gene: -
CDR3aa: CASSLGAGSGEETQYF
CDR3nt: TGTGCCAGCAGTTTAGGGGCAGGGTCGGGGGAAGAGACCCAGTACTTC

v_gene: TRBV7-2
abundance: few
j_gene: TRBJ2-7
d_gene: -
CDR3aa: CASSLGRTSNEQYF
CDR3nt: TGTGCCAGCAGCTTAGGTCGGACATCGAACGAGCAGTACTTC

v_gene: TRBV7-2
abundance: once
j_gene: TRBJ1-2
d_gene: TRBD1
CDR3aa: CASSLSAGQGSYGYTF
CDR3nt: TGTGCCAGCAGCTTGAGTGCGGGACAGGGGAGCTATGGCTACACCTTC

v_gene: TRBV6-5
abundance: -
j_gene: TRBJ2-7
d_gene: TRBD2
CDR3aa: CASRGGGRYEQYF
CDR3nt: TGTGCCAGCAGGGGCGGGGGTAGATACGAGCAGTACTTC

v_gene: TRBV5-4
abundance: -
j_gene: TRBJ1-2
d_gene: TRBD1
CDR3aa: CASSGIETGNGYTF
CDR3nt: TGTGCCAGCAGCGGAATTGAGACAGGGAATGGCTACACCTTC

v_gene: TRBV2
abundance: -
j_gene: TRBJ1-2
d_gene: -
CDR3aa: CASSVPRRTRVNGYTF
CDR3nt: TGTGCCAGCAGTGTACCCCGTAGAACGCGGGTAAATGGCTACACCTTC

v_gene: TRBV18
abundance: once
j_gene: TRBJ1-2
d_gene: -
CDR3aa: CASSLSGTQNYGYTF
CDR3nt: TGTGCCAGCTCACTGTCCGGGACACAAAACTATGGCTACACCTTC

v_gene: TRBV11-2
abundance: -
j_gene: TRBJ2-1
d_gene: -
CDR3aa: CASKGGSSYNEQFF
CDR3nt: TGTGCCAGCAAGGGGGGGAGCTCCTACAATGAGCAGTTCTTC

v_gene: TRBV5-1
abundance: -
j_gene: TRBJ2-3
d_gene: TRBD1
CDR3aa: CASSQGQTTDTQYF
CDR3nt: TGCGCCAGCAGCCAGGGACAGACCACAGATACGCAGTATTTT

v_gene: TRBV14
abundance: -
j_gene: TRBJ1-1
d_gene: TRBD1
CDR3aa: CASSRDRGQTNTEAFF
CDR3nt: TGTGCCAGCAGCCGCGACAGGGGGCAAACGAACACTGAAGCTTTCTTT

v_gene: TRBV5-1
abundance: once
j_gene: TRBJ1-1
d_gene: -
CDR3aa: CASSPMNTEAFF
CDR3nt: TGCGCCAGCAGCCCCATGAACACTGAAGCTTTCTTT

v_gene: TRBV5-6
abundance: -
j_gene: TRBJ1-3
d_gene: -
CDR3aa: CASSSVSLTFSGNTIYF
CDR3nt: TGTGCCAGCAGCTCCGTTTCTTTAACTTTCTCTGGAAACACCATATATTTT

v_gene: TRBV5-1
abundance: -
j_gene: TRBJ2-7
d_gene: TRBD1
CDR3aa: CASSLETGNGEQYF
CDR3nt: TGCGCCAGCAGCTTGGAGACAGGGAACGGAGAGCAGTACTTC

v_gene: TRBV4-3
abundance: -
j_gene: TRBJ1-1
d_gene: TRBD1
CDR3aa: CASSQDGQGVRAFF
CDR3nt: TGCGCCAGCAGCCAAGATGGGCAGGGGGTACGAGCTTTCTTT

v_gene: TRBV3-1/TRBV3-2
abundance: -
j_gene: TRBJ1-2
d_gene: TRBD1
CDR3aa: CASSQRVTGTYGYTF
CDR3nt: TGTGCCAGCAGCCAGCGTGTGACAGGGACCTATGGCTACACCTTC

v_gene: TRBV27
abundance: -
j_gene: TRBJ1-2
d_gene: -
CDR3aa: CASSRSPGVANYGYTF
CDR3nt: TGTGCCAGCAGCCGCAGTCCGGGGGTAGCTAACTATGGCTACACCTTC

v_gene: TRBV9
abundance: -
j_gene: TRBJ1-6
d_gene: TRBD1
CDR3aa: CASSVGQGYNSPLHF
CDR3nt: TGTGCCAGCAGCGTCGGACAGGGATATAATTCACCCCTCCACTTT

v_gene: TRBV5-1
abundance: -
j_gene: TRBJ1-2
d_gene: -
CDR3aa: CASSTDGALPYGYTF
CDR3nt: TGCGCCAGCTCCACCGATGGGGCCCTACCCTATGGCTACACCTTC

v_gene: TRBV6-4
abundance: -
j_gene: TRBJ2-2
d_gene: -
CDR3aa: CASSQQGNTGELFF
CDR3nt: TGTGCCAGCAGTCAGCAGGGCAACACCGGGGAGCTGTTTTTT

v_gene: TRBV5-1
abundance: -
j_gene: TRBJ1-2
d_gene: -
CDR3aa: CASSGRDYGYTF
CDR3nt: TGCGCCAGCAGCGGCAGGGACTATGGCTACACCTTC

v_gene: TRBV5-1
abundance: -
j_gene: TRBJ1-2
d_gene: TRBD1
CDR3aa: CASSLAAGGEYGYTF
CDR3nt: TGCGCCAGCAGCTTGGCGGCAGGGGGCGAGTATGGCTACACCTTC

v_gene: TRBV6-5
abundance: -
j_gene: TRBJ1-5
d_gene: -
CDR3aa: CASSPRPARNQPQHF
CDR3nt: TGTGCCAGCAGCCCGCGTCCCGCTCGCAATCAGCCCCAGCATTTT

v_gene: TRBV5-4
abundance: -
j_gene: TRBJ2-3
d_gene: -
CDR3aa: CASSLSFGGTDTQYF
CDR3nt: TGTGCCAGCAGCCTCAGTTTCGGGGGCACAGATACGCAGTATTTT

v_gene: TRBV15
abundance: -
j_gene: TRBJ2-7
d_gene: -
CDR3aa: CATSRDIDRTPYEQYF
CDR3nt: TGTGCCACCAGCAGGGATATCGACAGAACACCCTACGAGCAGTACTTC

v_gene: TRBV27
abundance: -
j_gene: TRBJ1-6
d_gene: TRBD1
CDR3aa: CASRTWTGERSYNSPLHF
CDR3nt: TGTGCCAGCCGAACCTGGACAGGGGAGCGCTCCTATAATTCACCCCTCCACTTT

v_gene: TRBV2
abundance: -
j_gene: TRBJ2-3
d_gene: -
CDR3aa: CASRRRLASTDTQYF
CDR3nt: TGTGCCAGCAGGCGCAGGCTAGCTAGCACAGATACGCAGTATTTT

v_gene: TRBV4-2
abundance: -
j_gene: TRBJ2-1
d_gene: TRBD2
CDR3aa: CASSQGTSGGHEQFF
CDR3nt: TGTGCCAGCAGCCAAGGGACTAGCGGGGGACATGAGCAGTTCTTC

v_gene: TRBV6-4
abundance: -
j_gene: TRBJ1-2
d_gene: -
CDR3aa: CASSDSGRATNYGYTF
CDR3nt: TGTGCCAGCAGTGACTCGGGGAGGGCAACTAACTATGGCTACACCTTC

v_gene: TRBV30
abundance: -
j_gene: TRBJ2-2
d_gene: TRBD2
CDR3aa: CAWSGGAGGELFF
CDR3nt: TGTGCCTGGAGCGGGGGGGCCGGCGGGGAGCTGTTTTTT

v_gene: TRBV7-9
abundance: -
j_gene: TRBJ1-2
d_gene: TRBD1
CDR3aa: CASSLEGGGYGYTF
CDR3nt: TGTGCCAGCAGCTTAGAAGGGGGCGGCTATGGCTACACCTTC

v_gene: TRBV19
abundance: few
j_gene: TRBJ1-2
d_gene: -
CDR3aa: CASGTGNLYGYTF
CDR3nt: TGTGCCAGTGGTACAGGGAACCTGTATGGCTACACCTTC

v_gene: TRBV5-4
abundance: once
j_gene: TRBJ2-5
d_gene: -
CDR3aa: CASSLGTPQETQYF
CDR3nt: TGTGCCAGCAGCCTCGGGACACCTCAAGAGACCCAGTACTTC

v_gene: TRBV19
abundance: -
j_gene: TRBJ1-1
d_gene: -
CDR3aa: CASSPPRDRIGGRRSNTEAFF
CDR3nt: TGTGCCAGTAGTCCCCCTAGGGATCGGATCGGAGGTCGTCGTTCGAACACTGAAGCTTTCTTT

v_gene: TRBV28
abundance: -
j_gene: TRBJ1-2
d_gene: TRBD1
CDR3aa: CASSLWEPRGRDYGYTF
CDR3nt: TGTGCCAGCAGTTTATGGGAACCCAGGGGGCGCGACTATGGCTACACCTTC